The present T cell receptor (beta chain) was sequenced within a study of blood T cell repertoires in COVID-19. Study at large: The samples span acute and convalescent COVID-19 from the United States, Italy and Spain. The cDNA or gDNA used as material had been derived from T cells, B-cell-depleted T cells, or PBMCs.

Libraries were prepared by immunoSEQ multiplex PCR; TCRdb keeps only in-frame clonotypes and omits some of them. The table lists 250,000 to 300,000 clones, 70% to 90% of them singletons. The CDR3 extends over 15 amino acids. V lost 0 bases and J lost 5; bases outside the gene matches: 3. CDR1 is SGDLS, CDR2 YYNGEE, per germline. Sample: peripheral blood. This TCR came from a woman aged 40 to 50 who had recovered from COVID-19. The chain recombines TRBV9 with TRBJ2-1, with 9 bases matching TRBD2. This chain's CDR3 is CASSVGTSANNEQFF. CDR3 bases: TGTGCCAGCAGCGTAGGGACTAGCGCCAACAATGAGCAGTTCTTC. Looking up the rest from reference TRBV9 and TRBJ2-1 gives the full variable domain: DSGVTQTPKHLITATGQRVTLRCSPRSGDLSVYWYQQSLDQGLQFLIQYYNGEERAKGNILERFSAQQFPDLHSELNLSSLELGDSALYFCASSVGTSANNEQFFGPGTRLTVL.